One sample yielded the 29 T cell receptor beta chains listed below, sequenced in a study of shared clonotypes between healthy human individuals. Naive-designated CD8 cells lacked CD45RO, were positively enriched for CCR7, and omitted terminally differentiated effector memory CD45RA+ cells. The protocol was immunoSEQ multiplex PCR, while the TCRdb copy is restricted to in-frame clones and leaves out a portion. The top ten clones hold less than 0.13% of a sample with roughly 550,000 clones, just under 97% of them seen once. Sequencing input: naive CD8+ T cells sorted from blood. These receptors were obtained from a woman between 25 and 40 years old in good health.

The gene calls are TRBV2 and TRBJ2-7; maybe TRBD2 (5 bases). Germline values: CDR1 SNHLY, CDR2 FYNNEI. This CDR3 region has 14 residues. Trimming took 7 bases from V and 4 from J, leaving 17 bases between them. In DNA form, the CDR3 reads TGTGCCAGCACCGGGCAGGAGGCATCATACGAGCAGTACTTC. Amino acids: CASTGQEASYEQYF. Combining the CDR3 with reference TRBV2 and TRBJ2-7 gives the whole variable domain EPEVTQTPSHQVTQMGQEVILRCVPISNHLYFYWYRQILGQKVEFLVSFYNNEISEKSEIFDDQFSVERPDGSNFTLKIRSTKLEDSAMYFCASTGQEASYEQYFGPGTRLTVT.

This clone was seen only once. The genes are TRBV6-1 and TRBJ1-1; D is ambiguous. CDR3 length equals 15 residues. V gave up 6 bases and J gave up 0 bases, with 14 bases separating them. The germline gives CDR1 MNHNS, CDR2 SASEGT. CDR3 DNA sequence: TGTGCCAGCAGCCACGACAACACTATGAACACTGAAGCTTTCTTT. This translates into CASSHDNTMNTEAFF.

The rearrangement links TRBV4-1 to TRBJ2-1; D remains ambiguous. From germline, CDR1 is MGHRA and CDR2 YSYEKL. The CDR3 length is 15 residues. V was cut by 1 base and J by 6 bases, with 13 bases left in between. The CDR3 nucleotides read TGCGCCAGCAGCCAAGCCTCGACCATAGGCAATGAGCAGTTCTTC. Protein: CASSQASTIGNEQFF.

The chain joins TRBV7-8 to TRBJ2-5, with D unclear. The assigned J gene may be wrong: the sequence end matches TRBJ2-7 better. The CDR3 is made up of 14 amino acids. The germline V gene encodes CDR1 SGHVS and CDR2 FQNEAQ. CDR3 region: CASSLGGPDYEQYF. In DNA, the CDR3 is TGTGCCAGCAGCTTAGGAGGACCCGACTACGAGCAGTACTTC.

The CDR3 loop is CASSFFDPLGEKLFF. CDR3 in DNA: TGCGCCAGCAGCTTCTTTGACCCCCTGGGGGAAAAACTGTTTTTT. This chain uses TRBV5-1 with TRBJ1-4; D call uncertain. The CDR3 is 15 amino acids. V gave up 2 bases and J gave up 8 bases, with 16 bases separating them. Per germline, CDR1 SGHRS and CDR2 YFSETQ. The variable domain in full, completed from reference TRBV5-1 and TRBJ1-4, reads KAGVTQTPRYLIKTRGQQVTLSCSPISGHRSVSWYQQTPGQGLQFLFEYFSETQRNKGNFPGRFSGRQFSNSRSEMNVSTLELGDSALYLCASSFFDPLGEKLFFGSGTQLSVL.

DNA of the CDR3: TGTGCCAGCAGCCAAGTTTCGGGGAGATTCAATGAGCAGTTCTTC. It codes for CASSQVSGRFNEQFF. The chain employs TRBV14 and TRBJ2-1; D perhaps matches TRBD2 (5 bases). The CDR3 contains 15 residues. V lost 1 base to trimming and J lost 6 bases, with 13 bases between them. Germline assignment: CDR1 SGHDN and CDR2 FVKESK.

This chain links TRBV2 with TRBJ2-1; D is unclear. This CDR3 spans 14 amino acids. Deletions cut 3 bases from V and 5 bases from J, with 11 bases between. Germline V CDR1 and CDR2: SNHLY, FYNNEI. Written as DNA, the CDR3 is TGTGCCAGCAGTGATGTGCAGGAAAACAATGAGCAGTTCTTC. It translates to CASSDVQENNEQFF. The full variable domain, in which reference TRBV2 and TRBJ2-1 provide the parts outside the CDR3, is EPEVTQTPSHQVTQMGQEVILRCVPISNHLYFYWYRQILGQKVEFLVSFYNNEISEKSEIFDDQFSVERPDGSNFTLKIRSTKLEDSAMYFCASSDVQENNEQFFGPGTRLTVL.

J is TRBJ2-1 and V is TRBV15, with D possibly TRBD1 on 5 matching bases. Germline assignment: CDR1 LNHNV and CDR2 YYDKDF (reference sequence). CDR3 length: 17 residues. V gave up 5 bases and J gave up 3 bases, with 20 bases separating them. The CDR3 nucleotides are TGTGCCACCAGCGCCTGGCCGGTACAAGGGGACTACAATGAGCAGTTCTTC. It encodes CATSAWPVQGDYNEQFF. Using reference TRBV15 and TRBJ2-1 for the parts outside the CDR3, the full variable domain is DAMVIQNPRYQVTQFGKPVTLSCSQTLNHNVMYWYQQKSSQAPKLLFHYYDKDFNNEADTPDNFQSRRPNTSFCFLDIRSPGLGDTAMYLCATSAWPVQGDYNEQFFGPGTRLTVL.

This clone was recorded once. The chain combines TRBV28 with TRBJ1-1, with D perhaps TRBD1 (5 bases). CDR1 MDHEN and CDR2 SYDVKM come from the germline V gene. The CDR3 spans 16 residues. V lost 4 bases and J lost 3, with 18 bases in between. The CDR3 DNA reads as TGTGCCAGCAGTTCCCAGCGGAGGGGACTGGACACTGAAGCTTTCTTT. This translates into CASSSQRRGLDTEAFF.

This rearrangement joins TRBV28 to TRBJ1-6; 8 bases line up with TRBD1. This CDR3 has 18 residues. Germline V gives CDR1 MDHEN, CDR2 SYDVKM. The junction had 24 bases not matched to a gene; V was cut back by 7 bases and J by 13 bases. CDR3 sequence: CASNKGAGGALIQGPLHF. CDR3 DNA: TGTGCCAGCAACAAGGGGGCAGGGGGCGCCTTAATTCAGGGGCCCCTCCACTTT.

This CDR3 is CATSRAKQGLTEAFF. The CDR3 nucleotides are TGTGCCACCAGCAGAGCTAAACAGGGCCTCACTGAAGCTTTCTTT. The gene calls are TRBV15 and TRBJ1-1, with D possibly TRBD1 on 6 matching bases. The CDR3 has 15 amino acids. The germline V and J ends were trimmed by 1 base and 4 bases, with 13 bases remaining between them. Germline-derived CDR1 and CDR2 are LNHNV and YYDKDF (reference sequence).

This sequence joins TRBV28 and TRBJ2-1, with 10 bases fitting TRBD1. This CDR3 has 18 residues. Trimming took 1 base from V and 0 from J; bases not matched to a gene: 6. Germline values: CDR1 MDHEN, CDR2 SYDVKM. This chain's CDR3 is CASSLLGTGDRSYNEQFF. Here the CDR3 DNA reads TGTGCCAGCAGTTTATTGGGGACAGGGGACCGCTCCTACAATGAGCAGTTCTTC.

The chain combines TRBV28 with TRBJ2-7; 9 bases agree with TRBD1. This CDR3 has 16 residues. With 6 bases clipped from V and 3 bases from J, the junction kept 12 bases outside the gene matches. The V gene's germline CDR1 is MDHEN and CDR2 SYDVKM. The CDR3 loop is CASRLSWTGANYEQYF. The CDR3 nucleotides are TGTGCCAGCAGACTTTCGTGGACAGGGGCCAACTACGAGCAGTACTTC.

The V and J genes are TRBV27 and TRBJ2-7, with 13 nucleotides matching TRBD2. The V gene's germline CDR1 is MNHEY and CDR2 SMNVEV (reference sequence). This CDR3 comprises 17 residues. The J segment lost 4 bases and the V segment lost 3 bases, leaving 9 bases of the junction unmatched. The DNA of the CDR3 is TGTGCCAGCAGTTTTGTACTAGCGGGAGGGCCGGGGTACGAGCAGTACTTC. Amino acids: CASSFVLAGGPGYEQYF.

In its sample, this clone was seen a few times. The rearrangement links TRBV28 to TRBJ1-2; D gene ambiguous. Germline loops: CDR1 MDHEN, CDR2 SYDVKM. The CDR3 loop spans 12 amino acids. V lost 3 bases and J lost 0, with 2 bases in between. CDR3 nucleotides: TGTGCCAGCAGTTTGTCTAACTATGGCTACACCTTC. As protein: CASSLSNYGYTF.

Note on this clone: The sample holds other DNA sequences that translate to the same CDR3. The genes are TRBV28 and TRBJ2-7; 11 nucleotides match TRBD2. After removal of 3 bases from V and 2 bases from J, the junction contained 3 bases not matched to a gene. The CDR3 is made up of 15 amino acids. Per germline, CDR1 MDHEN and CDR2 SYDVKM. CDR3 DNA sequence: TGTGCCAGCAGTTTGATAGCGGGAGGGCCCTACGAGCAGTACTTC. Protein sequence: CASSLIAGGPYEQYF. The full variable domain, completed using reference TRBV28 and TRBJ2-7, is DVKVTQSSRYLVKRTGEKVFLECVQDMDHENMFWYRQDPGLGLRLIYFSYDVKMKEKGDIPEGYSVSREKKERFSLILESASTNQTSMYLCASSLIAGGPYEQYFGPGTRLTVT.

The genes are TRBV27 and TRBJ1-2, with D possibly matching TRBD1 (5 bases). Trimming pared 5 bases from V and 8 bases from J, leaving 18 bases between. The CDR3 runs to 14 residues. Germline CDR1 MNHEY, CDR2 SMNVEV (reference sequence). CDR3 protein: CASSQTGSHRGYTF. The DNA for the CDR3 is TGTGCCAGCAGTCAAACAGGTAGTCATCGAGGCTACACCTTC.

The chain joins TRBV5-6 to TRBJ1-1; possible D gene TRBD1, 5 bases. V was cut by 0 bases and J by 0 bases, with 12 bases left in between. CDR1 and CDR2 (germline): SGHDT, YYEEEE. The CDR3 is 16 residues long. The chain's CDR3 is CASSLADRGLNTEAFF. Here the CDR3 DNA reads TGTGCCAGCAGCTTGGCGGACCGGGGGTTGAACACTGAAGCTTTCTTT. The variable domain in full, completed from reference TRBV5-6 and TRBJ1-1, reads DAGVTQSPTHLIKTRGQQVTLRCSPKSGHDTVSWYQQALGQGPQFIFQYYEEEERQRGNFPDRFSGHQFPNYSSELNVNALLLGDSALYLCASSLADRGLNTEAFFGQGTRLTVV.

The chain joins TRBV11-3 to TRBJ2-3, with D unresolved. Trimming cost V 4 bases and J 6 bases, with 11 bases left between them. Germline V gene data show CDR1 as SGHNT and CDR2 as YENEEA. The CDR3 has 13 residues. The CDR3 bases are TGTGCCAGCAGCTATGCCACCGGTGATACGCAGTATTTT. This encodes CASSYATGDTQYF.

This chain links TRBV28 with TRBJ1-1, with D possibly TRBD1 on 6 matching bases. Trimming took off 4 bases at V and 4 bases at J, with 19 bases between the two ends. Germline CDR1 is MDHEN and CDR2 is SYDVKM. The CDR3 has 16 residues. The CDR3 bases are TGTGCCAGCAGTTCTTCCCTTTTATGGGGGCTCACTGAAGCTTTCTTT. It codes for CASSSSLLWGLTEAFF.

The J gene is TRBJ1-4, the V gene TRBV6-1; D is possibly TRBD1 (5 bases). The CDR3 has 17 amino acids. In germline, CDR1 is MNHNS, CDR2 SASEGT. V lost 4 bases, J lost 0 bases, and 15 bases lay in between. The CDR3 DNA reads TGTGCCAGCAGTGGATCGGGACGGCCTGCAACTAATGAAAAACTGTTTTTT. Translation gives CASSGSGRPATNEKLFF.

The rearrangement joins TRBV27 to TRBJ2-1, with D possibly matching TRBD2 (5 bases). The germline V gene has CDR1 MNHEY and CDR2 SMNVEV (reference sequence). The V end was cut by 10 bases, the J end by 4 bases, with 17 bases between. The CDR3 has 14 residues. The CDR3 protein is CATGGRQPYNEQFF. DNA for the CDR3: TGTGCCACCGGCGGGCGGCAACCTTACAATGAGCAGTTCTTC.

This sequence joins TRBV11-2 and TRBJ2-4, with D perhaps TRBD2 (7 bases). CDR1 and CDR2 from the germline V gene are SGHAT and FQNNGV. V dropped 7 bases and J dropped 2 bases, with 9 bases sitting between them. This CDR3 region has 13 residues. The CDR3: CASKGGSKNIQYF. CDR3 DNA: TGTGCCAGCAAGGGGGGGTCCAAAAACATTCAGTACTTC.

In its sample, this clone was seen once. The chain links TRBV7-8 to TRBJ1-2; D might be TRBD1 (6 bases). In germline, CDR1 is SGHVS, CDR2 FQNEAQ. The ends were cut back, 6 bases at V and 2 bases at J, with 16 bases in the middle. There are 15 residues in the CDR3. CDR3 DNA sequence: TGTGCCAGCAGTTCTGACAGGATGGGCAACTATGGCTACACCTTC. Its translation is CASSSDRMGNYGYTF.

The genes are TRBV19 and TRBJ2-5, with 12 bases identical to TRBD1. The CDR3 totals 16 residues. CDR1 LNHDA and CDR2 SQIVND come from the germline V gene (reference sequence). The ends lost 5 bases at V and 7 bases at J; junction bases unmatched: 11. The CDR3 loop is CASSDGTGGLTGTQYF. In DNA form, the CDR3 reads TGTGCCAGTAGTGACGGGACAGGGGGCCTGACGGGGACCCAGTACTTC. The variable domain in full, completed from reference TRBV19 and TRBJ2-5, reads DGGITQSPKYLFRKEGQNVTLSCEQNLNHDAMYWYRQDPGQGLRLIYYSQIVNDFQKGDIAEGYSVSREKKESFPLTVTSAQKNPTAFYLCASSDGTGGLTGTQYFGPGTRLLVL.

The count of this clone is one. This chain connects TRBV7-6 to TRBJ1-6; weak D call: TRBD1 (5 bases). V was shortened by 5 bases and J by 5 bases, with 10 bases between the two germline ends. The CDR3 covers 14 residues. Germline V CDR1 and CDR2: SGHVS, FNYEAQ. In nucleotides, the CDR3 is TGTGCCAGCAGCCCGGGACGGAATAATTCACCCCTCCACTTT. This translates into CASSPGRNNSPLHF.

The chain has TRBV27 and TRBJ2-1, with unresolved D. Per the germline V gene, CDR1 is MNHEY and CDR2 is SMNVEV (reference sequence). The CDR3 runs to 14 residues. V was pared by 5 bases and J by 2 bases, with 10 bases between. The CDR3: CASSRRFAYNEQFF. The CDR3 DNA reads as TGTGCCAGCAGTAGAAGATTTGCCTACAATGAGCAGTTCTTC.

The chain is built from TRBV28 and TRBJ1-5; 8 positions agree with TRBD1. Looked up from germline, CDR1 is MDHEN and CDR2 is SYDVKM. The ends lost 10 bases at V and 7 bases at J; junction bases unmatched: 12. CDR3 length: 14 residues. The CDR3 spells CATWTGRIFQPQHF. The CDR3 DNA reads as TGTGCCACCTGGACAGGGCGGATCTTCCAGCCCCAGCATTTT.

The chain carries TRBV9 and TRBJ2-1, with 12 bases fitting TRBD2. Trimming cost V 4 bases and J 9 bases; bases outside gene matches: 8. The CDR3 sequence is 15 residues long. CDR1 is SGDLS and CDR2 is YYNGEE in the germline V gene. The CDR3 DNA reads TGTGCCAGCAGCCTAGCGGGAGGGCAGTCAGGTGAGCAGTTCTTC. Translated, it gives CASSLAGGQSGEQFF. Supplemented by reference TRBV9 and TRBJ2-1, the full variable domain reads DSGVTQTPKHLITATGQRVTLRCSPRSGDLSVYWYQQSLDQGLQFLIQYYNGEERAKGNILERFSAQQFPDLHSELNLSSLELGDSALYFCASSLAGGQSGEQFFGPGTRLTVL.